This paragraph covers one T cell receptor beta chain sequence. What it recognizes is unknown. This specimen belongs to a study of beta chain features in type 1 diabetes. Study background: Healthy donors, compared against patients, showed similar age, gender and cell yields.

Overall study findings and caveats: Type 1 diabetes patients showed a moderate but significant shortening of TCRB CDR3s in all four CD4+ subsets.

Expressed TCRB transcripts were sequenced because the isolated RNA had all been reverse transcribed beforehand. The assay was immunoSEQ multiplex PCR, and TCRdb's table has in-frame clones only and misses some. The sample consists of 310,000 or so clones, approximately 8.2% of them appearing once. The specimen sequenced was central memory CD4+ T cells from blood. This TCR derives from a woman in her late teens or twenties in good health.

CDR3 sequence (DNA): TGTGCCAGCAGCTTAGATCGGGGGGATGAGCAGTTCTTC. This encodes CASSLDRGDEQFF. The chain combines TRBV11-2 with TRBJ2-1, with 7 bases fitting TRBD2. CDR1 is SGHAT, CDR2 FQNNGV, per germline. V lost 0 bases and J lost 8; bases outside the gene matches: 1. The CDR3 spans 13 residues.